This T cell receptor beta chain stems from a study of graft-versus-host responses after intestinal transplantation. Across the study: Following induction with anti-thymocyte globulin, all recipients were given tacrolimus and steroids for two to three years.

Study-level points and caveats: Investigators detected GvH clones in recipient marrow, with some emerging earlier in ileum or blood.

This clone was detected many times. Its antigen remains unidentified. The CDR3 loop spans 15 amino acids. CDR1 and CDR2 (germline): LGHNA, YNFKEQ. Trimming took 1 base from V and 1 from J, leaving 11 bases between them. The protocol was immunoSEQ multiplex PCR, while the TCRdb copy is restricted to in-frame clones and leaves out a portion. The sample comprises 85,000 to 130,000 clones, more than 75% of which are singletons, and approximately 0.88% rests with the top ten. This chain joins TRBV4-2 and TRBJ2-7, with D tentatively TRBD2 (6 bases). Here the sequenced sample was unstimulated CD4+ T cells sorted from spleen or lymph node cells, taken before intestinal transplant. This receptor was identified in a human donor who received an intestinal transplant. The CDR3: CASSQVQGTSYEQYF. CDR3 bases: TGTGCCAGCAGCCAAGTACAAGGGACTTCCTACGAGCAGTACTTC.